This T cell receptor (beta chain) was found in a study of molecular identifiers for immune sequencing clone quantification. This clonotype occurred many times. Using its own MiXCR run on the PCR reads, TCRdb lists one record per CDR3 protein. The top ten clones hold 6.5% to 8% of a sample with just over 35,000 distinct CDR3 sequences, roughly 18% of them seen once. Germline loops: CDR1 MNHNY, CDR2 SVGAGI (reference sequence). CDR3 length: 15 amino acids. V lost 3 bases and J lost 5; bases outside the gene matches: 3. Material: naive CD8+ T cells from blood, with Jurkat cell RNA spiked in. This sample's subset: FACS-sorted CD8+CD4-CCR7+CD45RA+ naive T cells. The TCR originated in a human donor in good health. Some libraries in this study had Jurkat cell RNA spiked in. V usage is TRBV6-6 and J usage is TRBJ2-1; 11 bases match TRBD2. The CDR3 coding sequence is TGTGCCAGCAGTTATCTAGCGGGAGGTAACAATGAGCAGTTCTTC. It codes for CASSYLAGGNNEQFF.